Shown below are 17 T cell receptor beta chains from a single sample sequenced in a study of cytomegalovirus exposure and HLA in healthy donors. PCR amplification relied on 60 Vbeta primers (plus 13 Jbeta primers). The repertoire was sequenced with immunoSEQ multiplex PCR; TCRdb's copy has only in-frame clones and lacks some. The repertoire holds roughly 200,000 clones, with around three quarters as singletons. Sequenced sample: PBMCs. These receptors were obtained from a man aged 25 to 40 in good health and CMV-seronegative.

Remarks on this clone: One end of the junction does not line up with germline, which may come from a read error. The V call is TRBV7-9, the J call TRBJ1-1; D unresolved. The germline V gene has CDR1 SEHNR and CDR2 FQNEAQ (reference sequence). The CDR3 has 12 residues. CDR3 nucleotides: TGTTCCAGCAGCCACAGGAACACTGAAGCTTTCTTT. It is translated as CSSSHRNTEAFF.

The CDR3 bases are TGCAGCGGGGGAAGGGAGGGAAACACCATATATTTT. The encoded protein is CSGGREGNTIYF. The rearrangement links TRBV29-1 to TRBJ1-3; D gene unclear. The CDR3 covers 12 residues. V lost 7 bases to trimming and J lost 4 bases, with 11 bases between them. The germline CDR1 and CDR2 sequences are SQVTM and ANQGSEA.

The chain links TRBV10-2 to TRBJ2-1; 11 bases match TRBD2. The CDR3 length is 15 residues. Trimming took 5 bases from V and 7 from J; bases not matched to a gene: 7. Germline CDR1 is WSHSY and CDR2 is SAAADI. The CDR3 sequence: CASSKLAGVGNEQFF. The DNA of the CDR3 is TGCGCCAGCAGTAAACTAGCGGGAGTAGGAAATGAGCAGTTCTTC.

This sequence joins TRBV28 and TRBJ2-1, with D hard to call. Germline V lookup: CDR1 MDHEN, CDR2 SYDVKM. The germline V and J ends were trimmed by 3 bases and 3 bases, with 3 bases remaining between them. CDR3 length: 12 residues. CDR3 sequence reads: CASSFFYNEQFF. In DNA, the CDR3 is TGTGCCAGCAGTTTCTTCTACAATGAGCAGTTCTTC.

This rearrangement joins TRBV6-1 to TRBJ2-3, with 8 positions matching TRBD1. The length of the CDR3 is 16 residues. Trimming removed 4 bases from V and 1 base from J; junction bases left unmatched: 7. Looked up from germline, CDR1 is MNHNS and CDR2 is SASEGT. The CDR3 sequence is CASSVLRGQGTDTQYF. The CDR3, as DNA: TGTGCCAGCAGTGTTCTCAGGGGGCAAGGCACAGATACGCAGTATTTT.

The chain uses TRBV11-3 and TRBJ1-1; 10 bases are shared with TRBD1. With 5 bases clipped from V and 3 bases from J, the junction kept 3 bases outside the gene matches. CDR3 length: 14 amino acids. The germline gives CDR1 SGHNT, CDR2 YENEEA. Here the CDR3 reads CASSGQGEHTEAFF. The CDR3, as DNA: TGTGCCAGCAGCGGACAGGGGGAGCACACTGAAGCTTTCTTT.

This clone was counted between two and nine times. V gene TRBV5-1 combines with J gene TRBJ1-4; a weak D match, TRBD1 (5 bases). The CDR3 is 14 residues long. The V end was cut by 0 bases, the J end by 4 bases, with 7 bases between. The germline CDR1 and CDR2 sequences are SGHRS and YFSETQ. The CDR3 is CASSLERGNEKLFF. DNA for the CDR3: TGCGCCAGCAGCTTGGAAAGGGGTAATGAAAAACTGTTTTTT.

The sample holds a few counts of this clone. The chain recombines TRBV4-2 with TRBJ1-5; D is possibly TRBD1 (5 bases). This CDR3 is 15 amino acids long. CDR1 is LGHNA and CDR2 is YNFKEQ in the germline V gene. The germline V and J ends were trimmed by 3 bases and 5 bases, with 14 bases remaining between them. The CDR3 is CASSHRVGEDQPQHF. Written as DNA, the CDR3 is TGTGCCAGCAGCCACCGGGTGGGGGAGGATCAGCCCCAGCATTTT.

The rearrangement uses TRBV19 and TRBJ2-5; a possible D gene is TRBD2 (6 bases). V gave up 3 bases and J gave up 5 bases, with 16 bases separating them. Germline V gene sequence: CDR1 LNHDA, CDR2 SQIVND (reference sequence). The CDR3 covers 15 residues. The CDR3: CASSIRGARLETQYF. The CDR3 coding sequence is TGTGCCAGTAGTATCCGCGGGGCACGGTTGGAGACCCAGTACTTC. Full variable domain (rest looked up from reference TRBV19 and TRBJ2-5): DGGITQSPKYLFRKEGQNVTLSCEQNLNHDAMYWYRQDPGQGLRLIYYSQIVNDFQKGDIAEGYSVSREKKESFPLTVTSAQKNPTAFYLCASSIRGARLETQYFGPGTRLLVL.

The chain links TRBV28 to TRBJ1-5, with 9 bases lining up with TRBD1. Germline V gene lookup returns CDR1 MDHEN and CDR2 SYDVKM. CDR3 length: 19 residues. The trim removed 6 bases at V and 1 base at J, leaving 16 bases unmatched. Here the CDR3 reads CASSSTGGRGRRSNQPQHF. The CDR3 coding sequence is TGTGCCAGCAGCTCTACAGGGGGCCGTGGGAGGAGGAGCAATCAGCCCCAGCATTTT.

The rearrangement links TRBV29-1 to TRBJ2-7; TRBD2 is a possible D gene (6 bases). The V and J ends lost 4 bases and 3 bases respectively, with 31 bases between them. This CDR3 contains 19 residues. Germline CDR1 is SQVTM and CDR2 is ANQGSEA. The CDR3 spells CSVVTGRAPLASLYYEQYF. The CDR3 region has the DNA TGCAGCGTTGTTACTGGGCGGGCACCACTAGCTTCTCTTTACTACGAGCAGTACTTC.

The rearrangement uses TRBV28 and TRBJ1-5; 7 nucleotides line up with TRBD1. Looked up from germline, CDR1 is MDHEN and CDR2 is SYDVKM. This CDR3 spans 17 amino acids. The ends lost 3 bases at V and 0 bases at J; junction bases unmatched: 8. The CDR3 DNA is TGTGCCAGCAGTTTCCCCCCGGGACAGTATAGCAATCAGCCCCAGCATTTT. This encodes CASSFPPGQYSNQPQHF. Full variable domain (missing parts from reference TRBV28 and TRBJ1-5): DVKVTQSSRYLVKRTGEKVFLECVQDMDHENMFWYRQDPGLGLRLIYFSYDVKMKEKGDIPEGYSVSREKKERFSLILESASTNQTSMYLCASSFPPGQYSNQPQHFGDGTRLSIL.

The chain combines TRBV25-1 with TRBJ2-7, with D tentatively TRBD2 (6 bases). V shed 9 bases and J shed 1 base, with 10 bases lying between them. The V gene's germline CDR1 is MGHDK and CDR2 SYGVNS. The CDR3 is 12 amino acids. Here the CDR3 reads CASLGGSYEQYF. CDR3 nucleotides: TGTGCCAGTCTTGGGGGGTCCTACGAGCAGTACTTC.

The rearrangement uses TRBV5-5 and TRBJ2-7; D gene ambiguous. Trimming cost V 4 bases and J 2 bases, with 13 bases left between them. Germline V gene sequence: CDR1 SGHKS, CDR2 YYEKEE (reference sequence). The CDR3 extends over 14 amino acids. CDR3 coding DNA: TGTGCCAGCAGCCCGTGGGCGATCCCCTACGAGCAGTACTTC. Translating it yields CASSPWAIPYEQYF.

J is TRBJ2-1 and V is TRBV28, with 10 bases aligning to TRBD1. Germline CDR1 reads MDHEN; CDR2 reads SYDVKM. V trimming: 8 bases; J trimming: 2 bases; junction bases outside the gene matches: 9. The CDR3 runs to 16 residues. CDR3 residues: CASGETGTGAYNEQFF. CDR3 DNA sequence: TGTGCCAGCGGGGAGACCGGGACAGGGGCCTACAATGAGCAGTTCTTC.

This chain joins TRBV9 and TRBJ2-1; D might be TRBD2 (6 bases). This CDR3 spans 16 amino acids. Trimming shortened V by 0 bases and J by 2 bases, and 12 bases separated the two germline ends. From germline, CDR1 is SGDLS and CDR2 YYNGEE. The chain's CDR3 is CASSVAGGGAYNEQFF. The CDR3 DNA sequence: TGTGCCAGCAGCGTAGCTGGGGGAGGTGCCTACAATGAGCAGTTCTTC.

This clone occurred once. The DNA for the CDR3 is TGTGCCCTGATCGGACAGGGCAGCACTGAAGCTTTCTTT. Protein sequence: CALIGQGSTEAFF. The chain links TRBV28 to TRBJ1-1; 8 bases fit TRBD1. Trimming at V came to 11 bases and at J to 4 bases, leaving 9 bases not matched to a gene. Germline CDR1 and CDR2: MDHEN and SYDVKM. This CDR3 contains 13 residues. Full variable domain (outside the CDR3, taken from reference TRBV28 and TRBJ1-1): DVKVTQSSRYLVKRTGEKVFLECVQDMDHENMFWYRQDPGLGLRLIYFSYDVKMKEKGDIPEGYSVSREKKERFSLILESASTNQTSMYLCALIGQGSTEAFFGQGTRLTVV.